Below, 20 T cell receptor beta chains from the same sample are listed, as sequenced in a study of blood T cell repertoires in COVID-19. Using immunoSEQ multiplex PCR, the repertoire was profiled, and TCRdb retains in-frame clones only, with some absent. The sample carries a few hundred thousand clones, roughly 90% recorded once. The sample comprised peripheral blood. The receptors derive from a woman aged 25 to 39 with COVID-19, enrolled during active disease.

The chain carries TRBV2 and TRBJ2-5; TRBD2 matches at 14 bases. CDR3 size: 17 residues. Germline V gene sequence: CDR1 SNHLY, CDR2 FYNNEI. Losses at the gene ends were 5 bases for V and 4 bases for J; bases not matched to a gene: 9. CDR3 region: CASSPGLAGEGGETQYF. The CDR3 DNA sequence: TGTGCCAGCAGTCCGGGACTAGCGGGAGAGGGGGGAGAGACCCAGTACTTC.

The J gene is TRBJ2-2, the V gene TRBV7-8; maybe TRBD2 (6 bases). Deletions cut 1 base from V and 3 bases from J, with 15 bases between. The CDR3 loop spans 17 amino acids. Per the germline V gene, CDR1 is SGHVS and CDR2 is FQNEAQ. This chain's CDR3 is CASSLVRSGTYTGELFF. The CDR3 DNA reads as TGTGCCAGCAGCTTAGTCCGTAGCGGCACATACACCGGGGAGCTGTTTTTT. Based on the CDR3 plus reference TRBV7-8 and TRBJ2-2, the full variable domain is GAGVSQSPRYKVAKRGQDVALRCDPISGHVSLFWYQQALGQGPEFLTYFQNEAQLDKSGLPSDRFFAERPEGSVSTLKIQRTQQEDSAVYLCASSLVRSGTYTGELFFGEGSRLTVL.

This chain joins TRBV18 and TRBJ2-7; D is perhaps TRBD2 (5 bases). The germline CDR1 and CDR2 sequences are KGHSH and LQKENI. The ends were cut back, 5 bases at V and 3 bases at J, with 11 bases in the middle. The CDR3 is made up of 13 amino acids. The CDR3: CASSDYPHYEQYF. The CDR3 region has the DNA TGTGCCAGCTCAGACTACCCACACTACGAGCAGTACTTC. Full variable domain (outside the CDR3, taken from reference TRBV18 and TRBJ2-7): NAGVMQNPRHLVRRRGQEARLRCSPMKGHSHVYWYRQLPEEGLKFMVYLQKENIIDESGMPKERFSAEFPKEGPSILRIQQVVRGDSAAYFCASSDYPHYEQYFGPGTRLTVT.

The chain carries TRBV6-5 and TRBJ1-2; D not certain. V lost 6 bases to trimming and J lost 10 bases, with 18 bases between them. The CDR3 is made up of 13 amino acids. The germline V gene encodes CDR1 MNHEY and CDR2 SVGAGI. The CDR3 loop reads CASRPRPTIVYTF. In DNA, the CDR3 is TGTGCCAGCAGGCCCCGACCGACTATTGTCTACACCTTC.

The rearrangement joins TRBV28 to TRBJ1-1; D perhaps matches TRBD1 (6 bases). V shed 4 bases and J shed 2 bases, with 17 bases lying between them. There are 16 residues in the CDR3. The germline V gene has CDR1 MDHEN and CDR2 SYDVKM. The CDR3 DNA reads TGTGCCAGCAGTTCCCATGGGTGGACAGCTAACACTGAAGCTTTCTTT. Translating it yields CASSSHGWTANTEAFF. Full variable domain (missing parts from reference TRBV28 and TRBJ1-1): DVKVTQSSRYLVKRTGEKVFLECVQDMDHENMFWYRQDPGLGLRLIYFSYDVKMKEKGDIPEGYSVSREKKERFSLILESASTNQTSMYLCASSSHGWTANTEAFFGQGTRLTVV.

The chain employs TRBV3-1 (or the pseudogene TRBV3-2) and TRBJ2-7; no clear D. The ends were cut back, 1 base at V and 5 bases at J, with 6 bases in the middle. The CDR3 sequence is 12 residues long. CDR1 LGHDT and CDR2 YNNKEL come from the germline V gene (reference sequence). CDR3 amino acids: CASSQVNHEQYF. DNA for the CDR3: TGTGCCAGCAGCCAAGTTAATCACGAGCAGTACTTC.

This clone was counted a single time. The V call is TRBV7-9, the J call TRBJ2-7; 11 bases match TRBD2. This CDR3 is built from 16 residues. Per the germline V gene, CDR1 is SEHNR and CDR2 is FQNEAQ (reference sequence). Trimming cost V 3 bases and J 2 bases; bases outside gene matches: 6. The CDR3 coding sequence is TGTGCCAGCAGCTTTTCTAGCGGGAGGAATGCCTACGAGCAGTACTTC. Translation gives CASSFSSGRNAYEQYF.

V usage is TRBV7-2 and J usage is TRBJ1-6, with 7 bases lining up with TRBD1. The CDR3 runs 14 residues. Trimming cost V 4 bases and J 8 bases; bases outside gene matches: 5. The germline V gene has CDR1 SGHTA and CDR2 FQGNSA. The CDR3 is CASSSSGGYSPLHF. For the CDR3, the DNA is TGTGCCAGCAGCTCTTCAGGGGGGTATTCACCCCTCCACTTT.

The chain employs TRBV30 and TRBJ1-2, with TRBD1 identical over 8 bases. CDR3 length equals 15 residues. The J segment lost 7 bases and the V segment lost 1 base, leaving 11 bases of the junction unmatched. Germline CDR1 and CDR2: GTSNPN and SVGIG (reference sequence). The CDR3 loop reads CAWSDYPTGARGYTF. As DNA, the CDR3 is TGTGCCTGGAGTGACTACCCGACAGGGGCGCGTGGCTACACCTTC. Combining the CDR3 with reference TRBV30 and TRBJ1-2 gives the whole variable domain SQTIHQWPATLVQPVGSPLSLECTVEGTSNPNLYWYRQAAGRGLQLLFYSVGIGQISSEVPQNLSASRPQDRQFILSSKKLLLSDSGFYLCAWSDYPTGARGYTFGSGTRLTVV.

CDR3 region: CASSLGQGAGETQYF. Here the CDR3 DNA reads TGTGCCAGCAGTTTGGGACAGGGGGCGGGTGAGACCCAGTACTTC. The genes are TRBV6-5 and TRBJ2-5, with TRBD1 matching 12 bases. The CDR3 contains 15 residues. Per the germline V gene, CDR1 is MNHEY and CDR2 is SVGAGI. J was trimmed by 5 bases and V by 4 bases; bases with no gene match: 5.

V usage is TRBV18 and J usage is TRBJ2-3; tentative D call: TRBD2 (6 bases). This CDR3 spans 13 amino acids. Germline V gene sequence: CDR1 KGHSH, CDR2 LQKENI. V was clipped by 6 bases and J by 2 bases, with 9 bases between them. The CDR3 here is CASSRESTDTQYF. The CDR3 coding sequence is TGTGCCAGCTCGCGGGAATCCACAGATACGCAGTATTTT.

This CDR3 reads CASSLSTTYEQYF. The CDR3 DNA sequence: TGTGCCAGCAGTTTAAGCACCACCTACGAGCAGTACTTC. The chain combines TRBV28 with TRBJ2-7; D remains unclear. There are 13 residues in the CDR3. The V end was cut by 2 bases, the J end by 2 bases, with 7 bases between. CDR1 MDHEN and CDR2 SYDVKM come from the germline V gene.

The CDR3 reads CATLPRGQSGANVLTF. The CDR3 nucleotides read TGTGCCACCCTTCCGAGAGGACAGTCCGGGGCCAACGTCCTGACTTTC. The chain recombines TRBV19 with TRBJ2-6; D is possibly TRBD1 (6 bases). Trimming took 10 bases from V and 4 from J, leaving 20 bases between them. Germline CDR1 and CDR2: LNHDA and SQIVND (reference sequence). The CDR3 covers 16 residues.

The rearrangement links TRBV18 to TRBJ1-6; 8 bases map to TRBD1. V dropped 4 bases and J dropped 10; count of bases not matched to a gene: 6. The CDR3 is made up of 14 amino acids. The germline CDR1 and CDR2 sequences are KGHSH and LQKENI. CDR3 sequence: CASSLGQGDSPLHF. In DNA form, the CDR3 reads TGTGCCAGCTCACTCGGACAGGGTGACTCACCCCTCCACTTT. The whole variable domain, remainder taken from reference TRBV18 and TRBJ1-6, is NAGVMQNPRHLVRRRGQEARLRCSPMKGHSHVYWYRQLPEEGLKFMVYLQKENIIDESGMPKERFSAEFPKEGPSILRIQQVVRGDSAAYFCASSLGQGDSPLHFGNGTRLTVT.

The chain links TRBV5-1 to TRBJ2-3, with 7 nucleotides matching TRBD1. The CDR3 totals 16 residues. CDR1 SGHRS and CDR2 YFSETQ come from the germline V gene. After removal of 4 bases from V and 4 bases from J, the junction contained 12 bases not matched to a gene. In DNA, the CDR3 is TGCGCCAGCAGCCGAGGGGGCCAACTCGGGTCAGATACGCAGTATTTT. This translates into CASSRGGQLGSDTQYF.

This clone occurred once. This chain uses TRBV5-1 with TRBJ1-2, with 7 bases identical to TRBD1. The CDR3 runs to 17 residues. The germline V gene encodes CDR1 SGHRS and CDR2 YFSETQ. Trimming at V came to 2 bases and at J to 0 bases, leaving 10 bases not matched to a gene. The CDR3 bases are TGCGCCAGCAGCTTCAGTTCCGGGACAGCTCCTAACTATGGCTACACCTTC. This codes for CASSFSSGTAPNYGYTF. The entire variable domain, with the rest obtained from reference TRBV5-1 and TRBJ1-2, is as follows: KAGVTQTPRYLIKTRGQQVTLSCSPISGHRSVSWYQQTPGQGLQFLFEYFSETQRNKGNFPGRFSGRQFSNSRSEMNVSTLELGDSALYLCASSFSSGTAPNYGYTFGSGTRLTVV.

The V gene is TRBV7-9, the J gene TRBJ1-2, with D perhaps matching TRBD1 (5 bases). There are 16 residues in the CDR3. V lost 0 bases, J lost 1 base, and 12 bases lay in between. Germline values: CDR1 SEHNR, CDR2 FQNEAQ (reference sequence). CDR3 in DNA: TGTGCCAGCAGCTTAGCGGGGCAGATGTATAACTATGGCTACACCTTC. It encodes CASSLAGQMYNYGYTF.

V and J are TRBV7-9 and TRBJ2-7; no definite D call. V lost 2 bases and J 0 bases, leaving 8 bases between the germline ends. The germline CDR1 and CDR2 sequences are SEHNR and FQNEAQ (reference sequence). The CDR3 runs 14 residues. CDR3 sequence (DNA): TGTGCCAGCAGCTTACTCCCAGACTCCTACGAGCAGTACTTC. This codes for CASSLLPDSYEQYF.

The chain carries TRBV3-1 (or the pseudogene TRBV3-2) and TRBJ2-5, with D possibly TRBD2 on 7 matching bases. V was shortened by 1 base and J by 5 bases, with 17 bases between the two germline ends. The germline V gene encodes CDR1 LGHDT and CDR2 YNNKEL (reference sequence). The CDR3 is 16 amino acids. The CDR3: CASSQGASGGGETQYF. CDR3 in DNA: TGTGCCAGCAGCCAAGGGGCTAGCGGAGGGGGGGAGACCCAGTACTTC.

The V call is TRBV27, the J call TRBJ1-5; D call uncertain. This CDR3 is built from 12 residues. The V end lost 6 bases, the J end lost 3 bases, and 6 bases lay between the germline ends. CDR1 and CDR2 from the germline V gene are MNHEY and SMNVEV (reference sequence). The CDR3 DNA sequence: TGTGCCAGCAGGGCCATCAATCAGCCCCAGCATTTT. Translation gives CASRAINQPQHF.